A single sample gave rise to the 19 T cell receptor beta chains below, sequenced in a study of identifying expanded T cells in peripheral blood. Sequencing used immunoSEQ multiplex PCR; TCRdb keeps in-frame clones, though not all of them. The table shows about 90,000 clones, with approximately 86% occurring only once. The sample consisted of blood. These receptors all stem from a person aged 18-70 years in good health.

The rearrangement links TRBV5-5 to TRBJ1-2, with D possibly TRBD1 on 5 matching bases. The V end lost 1 base, the J end lost 4 bases, and 11 bases lay between the germline ends. Germline V gives CDR1 SGHKS, CDR2 YYEKEE (reference sequence). The CDR3 length is 14 residues. CDR3 sequence (DNA): TGTGCCAGCAGCTTGTTTGGGGCAGGCTATGGCTACACCTTC. Protein sequence: CASSLFGAGYGYTF.

The CDR3 DNA sequence: TGTGCCAGTAGTATAGGGGGACAGACGATTACCTATGGCTACACCTTC. This encodes CASSIGGQTITYGYTF. The chain employs TRBV19 and TRBJ1-2; TRBD1 matches at 7 bases. CDR3 length: 16 residues. The V gene's germline CDR1 is LNHDA and CDR2 SQIVND (reference sequence). Losses at the gene ends were 1 base for V and 4 bases for J; bases not matched to a gene: 9.

The V gene is TRBV4-3, the J gene TRBJ2-3; 7 positions agree with TRBD2. J lost 3 bases, V lost 8 bases, and 11 bases had no gene match. Germline CDR1 reads LGHNA; CDR2 reads YSLEER. The CDR3 has 15 residues. This CDR3 is CASSDGGGRTDTQYF. CDR3 in DNA: TGCGCCAGCTCTGATGGGGGGGGAAGGACAGATACGCAGTATTTT.

This clone occurred a few times. The V gene is TRBV29-1, the J gene TRBJ1-6; 7 bases match TRBD1. Per germline, CDR1 SQVTM and CDR2 ANQGSEA. This CDR3 spans 12 amino acids. V shed 6 bases and J 8 bases; nucleotides not matched to a gene: 4. The CDR3 sequence: CSVGQDDSPLHF. CDR3 sequence (DNA): TGCAGCGTCGGACAGGATGATTCACCCCTCCACTTT.

The J gene is TRBJ2-7, the V gene TRBV27; D might be TRBD1 (6 bases). Trimming took off 6 bases at V and 3 bases at J, with 18 bases between the two ends. The CDR3 runs to 15 residues. The germline CDR1 and CDR2 sequences are MNHEY and SMNVEV (reference sequence). The CDR3 nucleotides are TGTGCCAGCAGATTGTCAGGGGCAGGCAGCTACGAGCAGTACTTC. Protein sequence: CASRLSGAGSYEQYF.

The chain joins TRBV5-1 to TRBJ1-2, with D unclear. The CDR3 loop spans 14 amino acids. Trimming removed 7 bases at V and 6 bases at J, with 19 bases between. In germline, CDR1 is SGHRS, CDR2 YFSETQ. This CDR3 is CASGWTAAGDGYTF. CDR3 nucleotides: TGCGCCAGCGGCTGGACGGCGGCCGGAGATGGCTACACCTTC.

The V call is TRBV6-6, the J call TRBJ2-1; either TRBD1 or TRBD2 may supply D (5 bases each). The CDR3 sequence is 12 residues long. The V end was cut by 9 bases, the J end by 5 bases, with 11 bases between. CDR1 and CDR2 from the germline V gene are MNHNY and SVGAGI (reference sequence). CDR3: CASGDQNNEQFF. The CDR3 coding sequence is TGTGCCAGTGGGGACCAAAACAATGAGCAGTTCTTC.

V usage is TRBV6-1 and J usage is TRBJ1-1; D unclear. From germline, CDR1 is MNHNS and CDR2 SASEGT. The V end was cut by 6 bases, the J end by 3 bases, with 11 bases between. CDR3 length equals 13 residues. The CDR3 DNA reads as TGTGCCAGCAGAAGAACATATGACACTGAAGCTTTCTTT. This encodes CASRRTYDTEAFF.

The count of this clone is one. The genes are TRBV7-9 and TRBJ1-3; D is ambiguous. The CDR3 runs 13 residues. Trimming removed 1 base from V and 3 bases from J, with 4 bases in between. Germline CDR1 and CDR2: SEHNR and FQNEAQ (reference sequence). In DNA form, the CDR3 reads TGTGCCAGCAGCTTAGACCTTGGAAACACCATATATTTT. Amino acid sequence: CASSLDLGNTIYF.

The chain employs TRBV19 and TRBJ2-3; 8 bases align to TRBD1. This CDR3 is built from 16 residues. The V segment lost 3 bases and the J segment 0 bases; nucleotides outside the gene matches: 5. CDR1 and CDR2 (germline): LNHDA, SQIVND (reference sequence). CDR3 sequence: CASSISTGVSTDTQYF. CDR3 sequence (DNA): TGTGCCAGTAGTATTTCGACAGGGGTAAGCACAGATACGCAGTATTTT.

The genes are TRBV18 and TRBJ1-1; TRBD1 is a possible D gene (5 bases). CDR1 and CDR2 from the germline V gene are KGHSH and LQKENI. The CDR3 is made up of 15 amino acids. Trimming cost V 2 bases and J 4 bases, with 14 bases left between them. The CDR3 protein is CASSPGTAAGTEAFF. Here the CDR3 DNA reads TGTGCCAGCTCACCAGGGACGGCAGCGGGCACTGAAGCTTTCTTT.

The V call is TRBV5-4, the J call TRBJ1-6; weak D call: TRBD1 (6 bases). The germline V gene encodes CDR1 SGHNT and CDR2 YYREEE (reference sequence). This CDR3 comprises 15 residues. Trimming cost V 0 bases and J 13 bases, with 17 bases left between them. The DNA for the CDR3 is TGTGCCAGCAGCTTGGGTCAGGGGCTAACAGACCCCCTCCACTTT. Its translation is CASSLGQGLTDPLHF.

This clone was recorded a few times. V gene TRBV6-4 combines with J gene TRBJ1-6; D gene ambiguous. Trimming removed 5 bases at V and 6 bases at J, with 11 bases between. The CDR3 is made up of 14 amino acids. The germline V gene encodes CDR1 MRHNA and CDR2 SNTAGT. CDR3 DNA: TGTGCCAGCAGTCCGGACGGCTTTAATTCACCCCTCCACTTT. It codes for CASSPDGFNSPLHF.

The V gene is TRBV11-3, the J gene TRBJ2-4; 8 positions match TRBD1. The CDR3 consists of 12 residues. Germline values: CDR1 SGHNT, CDR2 YENEEA. V dropped 4 bases and J dropped 9; count of bases not matched to a gene: 2. CDR3 residues: CASSSGQGIQYF. The CDR3 nucleotides are TGTGCCAGCAGCTCCGGACAGGGCATTCAGTACTTC.

The genes are TRBV30 and TRBJ2-3; D is undetermined. The CDR3 runs 10 residues. V gave up 7 bases and J gave up 3 bases, with 5 bases separating them. Germline loops: CDR1 GTSNPN, CDR2 SVGIG (reference sequence). As DNA, the CDR3 is TGTGCCTTAGGGACAGATACGCAGTATTTT. Its translation is CALGTDTQYF.

The chain combines TRBV18 with TRBJ2-2; D is undetermined. The CDR3 runs to 16 residues. Germline CDR1 KGHSH, CDR2 LQKENI. V was trimmed by 3 bases and J by 0 bases, leaving 11 bases between them. CDR3 in DNA: TGTGCCAGCTCACCGCCCGCAACGGCGAACACCGGGGAGCTGTTTTTT. Translating it yields CASSPPATANTGELFF.

The rearrangement uses TRBV5-4 and TRBJ2-1, with a tentative D call TRBD1 (6 bases). V was trimmed by 0 bases and J by 6 bases, leaving 7 bases between them. Looked up from germline, CDR1 is SGHNT and CDR2 is YYREEE (reference sequence). There are 13 residues in the CDR3. The CDR3 spells CASSLVRGNEQFF. In DNA, the CDR3 is TGTGCCAGCAGCTTGGTCAGGGGCAATGAGCAGTTCTTC.

The gene calls are TRBV19 and TRBJ1-6, with 7 bases aligning to TRBD1. The germline CDR1 and CDR2 sequences are LNHDA and SQIVND (reference sequence). After removal of 4 bases from V and 4 bases from J, the junction contained 7 bases not matched to a gene. This CDR3 region has 16 residues. CDR3 amino acids: CASSTIRQGYNSPLHF. CDR3 coding DNA: TGTGCCAGTAGTACCATTAGACAGGGATATAATTCACCCCTCCACTTT.

The chain employs TRBV27 and TRBJ2-7; a weak D match, TRBD1 (7 bases). This CDR3 is 16 amino acids long. V lost 0 bases and J 4 bases, leaving 16 bases between the germline ends. Germline V gives CDR1 MNHEY, CDR2 SMNVEV (reference sequence). This CDR3 is CASSLSRGDISYEQYF. The CDR3 region has the DNA TGTGCCAGCAGTTTATCCAGGGGGGACATTTCTTACGAGCAGTACTTC.